A selection of T cell receptor beta chains follows, all from one sample in a study. TCRdb processed the 5' RACE reads anew with MiXCR; each CDR3 protein has one entry. The sample consists of around 44,000 distinct CDR3 sequences, around 20% of them appearing once. The sequencing input was Tregs sorted from blood. The source is a female donor with breast cancer. Both conserved end residues are part of each CDR3. A D gene is named only where the DNA matches it firmly. Clone size is given for some rows only: seen once, a few or many times, or a class if the clone is expanded.

>many|.|TRBJ2-2|TRBV5-1
TGCGCCAGCAGGTTAACCGGGGAGCTGTTTTTT
CASRLTGELFF
>.|.|TRBJ2-4|TRBV7-9
TGTGCCAGCAGCAGAGGGGCGGGTCTAGCCAAAAACATTCAGTACTTC
CASSRGAGLAKNIQYF
>many|.|TRBJ1-2|TRBV9
TGTGCCAGCAGCCCTTCCGGGGAGCCCTATGGCTACACCTTC
CASSPSGEPYGYTF
>.|.|TRBJ2-2|TRBV2
TGTGCCAGCAGTGAAGAAAGACAGGGACTGACCGGGGAGCTGTTTTTT
CASSEERQGLTGELFF
>many|.|TRBJ1-1|TRBV6-5
TGTGCCAGCAGCCACAGTGAGAACACTGAAGCTTTCTTT
CASSHSENTEAFF
>many|.|TRBJ1-6|TRBV6-5
TGTGCCAGCATGGAGGGGAGCTCCTATAATTCACCCCTCCACTTT
CASMEGSSYNSPLHF
>.|.|TRBJ2-1|TRBV10-3
TGTGCCATCAGTGAGTCGAAGGAGAATGAGCAGTTCTTC
CAISESKENEQFF
>.|TRBD2|TRBJ2-1|TRBV5-1
TGCGCCAGCAGCTCGGTTGCGAGCGGGGGGACTGAGCAGTTCTTC
CASSSVASGGTEQFF
>many|.|TRBJ2-3|TRBV15
TGTGCCACCAGCAGAGATCAGGATACGCAGTATTTT
CATSRDQDTQYF
>many|TRBD1|TRBJ1-1|TRBV3-1
TGTGCCAGCAGCTACCTACCGGGACAGGGATCCACTGAAGCTTTCTTT
CASSYLPGQGSTEAFF
>.|TRBD2|TRBJ2-1|TRBV6-5
TGTGCCAGCAGTTACTCTGGCGGGAGGCGCTATGAGCAGTTCTTC
CASSYSGGRRYEQFF
>few|.|TRBJ1-2|TRBV6-1
TGTGCCAGCAGTGAACTAGCAGGAGGGTATGGCTACACCTTC
CASSELAGGYGYTF
>.|.|TRBJ2-7|TRBV14
TGTGCCAGCAGTCTTCAGGGGCTCTACGAGCAGTACTTC
CASSLQGLYEQYF
>.|.|TRBJ2-3|TRBV28
TGTGCCAGCAGCCCTAGGTTAGGCACAGATACGCAGTATTTT
CASSPRLGTDTQYF
>.|.|TRBJ2-2|TRBV11-3
TGTGCCAGCAGCCGGTGGAACACCGGGGAGCCGTTTTTT
CASSRWNTGEPFF
>few|.|TRBJ1-2|TRBV7-3
TGTGCCAGCAGCTTAACACGGGGGCGCATCTATGGCTACACCTTC
CASSLTRGRIYGYTF
>.|TRBD2|TRBJ2-4|TRBV30
TGTGCCTGGAGGCCGAAGCGGGGTGCAAACATTCAGTACTTC
CAWRPKRGANIQYF
>many|.|TRBJ2-7|TRBV4-1
TGCGCCAGCAGCCAAGATTTATGGGGAACTCGCGAGCAGTACTTC
CASSQDLWGTREQYF
>.|TRBD1|TRBJ2-4|TRBV5-1
TGCACCAGCAGCTCGATACGGGACAGAAACATTCAGTACTTC
CTSSSIRDRNIQYF
>few|TRBD2|TRBJ2-1|TRBV4-1
TGCGCCAGCAGCCAAGGGGACCTAGCGGGAAACCCCTACAATGAGCAGTTCTTC
CASSQGDLAGNPYNEQFF
>few|.|TRBJ1-4|TRBV7-3
TGTGCCAGCAGCTCTCTAACCTCAACTAATGAAAAACTGTTTTTT
CASSSLTSTNEKLFF
>many|TRBD2|TRBJ2-1|TRBV20-1
TGCAGTGCTAGAGATCTCAGCGGGGTGGACAATGAGCAGTTCTTC
CSARDLSGVDNEQFF
>few|TRBD1|TRBJ1-5|TRBV12-3/TRBV12-4
TGTGCCAGCAGCGCTAGGACAGGGGTTCAGCCCCAGCATTTT
CASSARTGVQPQHF
>many|TRBD1|TRBJ1-1|TRBV4-2
TGTGCCAGCAGCCAAGATCTTTGGCAGGGGGGCACTGAAGCTTTCTTT
CASSQDLWQGGTEAFF
>many|TRBD1|TRBJ2-1|TRBV7-9
TGTGCCAGCAAGGGCAGGGGGCCGTACAATGAGCAGTTCTTC
CASKGRGPYNEQFF
>few|TRBD1|TRBJ1-1|TRBV4-2
TGTGCCAGCAGCACGGGACAGGGGGCGTTGACTGAAGCTTTCTTT
CASSTGQGALTEAFF
>few|TRBD1|TRBJ2-7|TRBV5-4
TGTGCCAGCAGCAGCCCGGGACAGGGGCACAATGAGCAGTACTTC
CASSSPGQGHNEQYF
>many|.|TRBJ2-7|TRBV5-1
TGCGCCAGCAGCTTGGCCCGGGCCAACGAGCAGTACTTC
CASSLARANEQYF
>many|.|TRBJ2-1|TRBV6-5
TGTGCCAGCAGTCAGGACTCTTACAATGAGCAGTTCTTC
CASSQDSYNEQFF